This TCR beta chain is drawn from a study of cytomegalovirus exposure and HLA in healthy donors. Study findings and constraints: Later analysis reportedly placed an Asian-associated ancestry cluster below the roughly 600-donor mean in N-insertions.

The CDR3 spans 16 residues. Looked up from germline, CDR1 is MNHNY and CDR2 is SVGAGI (reference sequence). V lost 0 bases and J lost 1; bases outside the gene matches: 4. Of note for this clone: Its antigen remains unidentified.

The PCR had 60 Vbeta and 13 Jbeta primers. The data were produced by immunoSEQ multiplex PCR, yet TCRdb's version contains in-frame clones alone and is incomplete. The table has around 100,000 clones, 75% to 85% seen once. The V gene is TRBV6-6, the J gene TRBJ1-1, with 8 bases that match TRBD1. The TCR comes from a woman younger than 35 in good health and CMV-seropositive. The sample was PBMCs. The chain's CDR3 is CASSYSRTGRNTEAFF. DNA of the CDR3: TGTGCCAGCAGTTACTCTCGGACAGGGAGGAACACTGAAGCTTTCTTT.